This TCR beta chain appears in the sequencing data of a study of technical replicates of blood from several donors. The protocol was immunoSEQ multiplex PCR, while the TCRdb copy is restricted to in-frame clones and leaves out a portion. This sample has about 75,000 clones, with around 97% found just once. The sequence was obtained from a human donor in good health. The sample consisted of T cells isolated from PBMCs.

This CDR3 reads CASRLDRGLVTEAFF. The CDR3 bases are TGTGCCAGCAGGTTGGACAGGGGGCTGGTGACTGAAGCTTTCTTT. The chain joins TRBV6-5 to TRBJ1-1, with 11 nucleotides matching TRBD1. This CDR3 region has 15 residues. CDR1 is MNHEY and CDR2 is SVGAGI in the germline V gene. J gave up 5 bases and V 6 bases, and 8 bases lay outside the gene matches.